The table lists the clone carrying this TCR beta chain with many counts. This entry belongs to a study of T cells in Graves' hyperthyroidism and ophthalmopathy. Researchers amplified the TCR beta CDR3 regions from RNA transcripts. The study used the HTBI primer set for a first-round RT-PCR of the TCR CDR3. Each CDR3 protein gets one entry after TCRdb re-called the multiplex PCR reads with MiXCR. The sample has 310,000 or so distinct CDR3 sequences, 15% to 20% seen once. The TCR comes from a woman aged 55-75 years with Graves' ophthalmopathy. Specimen: blood.

CDR3 DNA: TGTGCCAGCGGTAGACAGATCCAAGAGACCCAGTACTTC. Protein sequence: CASGRQIQETQYF. The chain couples TRBV2 to TRBJ2-5; D might be TRBD1 (5 bases). This CDR3 is 13 amino acids long. Trimming cost V 8 bases and J 1 base, with 11 bases left between them. CDR1 is SNHLY, CDR2 FYNNEI, per germline.